Here is one TCR beta chain with its context. Its target is not known. V was shortened by 3 bases and J by 6 bases, with 9 bases between the two germline ends. The germline V gene encodes CDR1 SGDLS and CDR2 YYNGEE. The CDR3 length is 12 residues. This sample is drawn from a study of cytomegalovirus exposure and HLA in healthy donors. Findings and caveats of the study: Through in vitro validation, a few CMV-associated chains were shown to be specific for CMV antigens. Most TCR sequences were uncommon, yet certain public TCRs appeared in many donors. The authors listed approximately 160 TCR beta chains as cytomegalovirus-associated.

The study drew the donors from its 120-subject validation cohort, separate from the approximately 700-subject first cohort. Produced via immunoSEQ multiplex PCR; TCRdb's table is partial and in-frame only. The table records nearly 200,000 clones, roughly 82% of them present only once. V and J are TRBV9 and TRBJ1-1; D may be TRBD1 (5 bases). This TCR derives from a woman in her 30s in good health and CMV-seropositive. Source material: PBMCs. DNA for the CDR3: TGTGCCAGCAGCGCGTCAGGGCCTGAAGCTTTCTTT. It translates to CASSASGPEAFF.